This record looks at one T cell receptor (beta chain) sequence and its context. Its binding antigen is unknown. Qualities for individual bases were not recorded, and no much larger clone is one base off. The immunoSEQ Assay, a bias-controlled multiplex PCR, was used to amplify TCRbeta CDR3 regions from genomic DNA. As for the authors' bioinformatics: The number of nucleated cells in each sample was estimated from the amplification of reference gene primers within the assay. To quantify the absolute abundance of each unique TCRbeta CDR3 rearrangement, sequence reads were collapsed and filtered. For each sample, productive Simpson clonality was calculated as the square root of Simpson's diversity index across productive rearrangements. The immuneACCESS repertoire file appears here via TCRdb, limited to in-frame rearrangements. These files lack a portion of the clones; in checked studies, under half of the deficit traces to unresolved V genes, and the cause of the others is not known. The DNA gave D and trimming, while V, J and clone size come from that table. The sample table shows roughly 300,000 clones, and more than 75% are seen once. The ten top clones hold about 4.1% of the sample.

The data originate from a study of blood T cell repertoires in COVID-19 (dated by TCRdb to the early 2020s). Regarding the study in general: The collaborator samples originated in the United States, Italy and Spain and spanned the acute and convalescent phases of COVID-19. The prospective study material was composed of cDNA or gDNA derived from T cells, B-cell-depleted T cells, or PBMCs. Deeply sampled blood TCRbeta repertoires from subjects exposed to, actively infected with, or recovered from COVID-19 were included in the dataset. The repertoires were released in a freely available public database meant as a resource for research on the immune response to SARS-CoV-2. The samples were drawn from the first 160 participants of the ongoing ImmuneRACE study and from 1,254 subjects provided by 6 global collaborators. Nearly every sample came with metadata listing a de-identified subject ID, COVID-19 status, age in years and sex. Where HLA class I and class II types were available, the types were taken from metadata supplied by the sample provider, not from assay-based typing. Overall study outcomes, separate from this receptor: Clinical and demographic metadata were provided uncurated, with the amount varying by source and participant.

Enrolling through a virtual design, the prospective study's participants ranged in age from roughly 18 to 89 years and lived across roughly 23 United States geographic areas. To assign participants to cohorts, the prospective study relied on clinical history that participants themselves reported in a screening survey and a study questionnaire. For ImmuneRACE Cohort 3, a participant was defined as recovered based on two consecutive negative NP/OP PCR tests, clearance by a healthcare professional, or resolution of symptoms. Mobile phlebotomists in the prospective study collected whole blood, serum and a nasopharyngeal or oropharyngeal swab from every participant. Over a roughly 2-month period, participants in the prospective study had the option of providing additional blood draws and questionnaires. Before DNA extraction, blood samples from the prospective study were shipped at room temperature or frozen.

Counted from cysteine to phenylalanine, this CDR3 has 15 amino acids. The entry retains the CDR3 DNA only, 45 bases that are in frame from base 1. Trimming accounts for 3 bases at V and 7 bases at J, while the number of junction bases matched to no gene is 9. In the germline V gene (reference sequence), CDR1 corresponds to MNHEY and CDR2 to SMNVEV. The clonotype comes from a man aged 25 to 40 who had recovered from COVID-19. The sample consisted of PBMCs or T cells enriched from blood (not recorded which). Recombination connected TRBV27 to TRBJ2-5; 9 central bases correspond to TRBD2. The sequence in DNA is TGTGCCAGCAGTTTCAAGGGACTAGCAGGCGGGACCCAGTACTTC. Protein translation: CASSFKGLAGGTQYF.